The 6 T cell receptor beta chains listed next were all sequenced from one sample in a study of T cells after yellow fever vaccination. TCRdb re-derived calls from the 5' RACE reads in MiXCR, one entry per CDR3 protein. The data contain some 420,000 distinct CDR3 sequences, roughly a sixth of them singletons. The specimen comprised PBMCs, sampled before the yellow fever booster vaccination. These receptors all come from a man between 18 and 35 years old who received the YFV17D yellow fever vaccine.

This clonotype appeared a few times. This chain links TRBV4-1 with TRBJ1-1, with D perhaps TRBD1 (6 bases). In germline, CDR1 is MGHRA, CDR2 YSYEKL. CDR3 size: 17 residues. V was pared by 1 base and J by 4 bases, with 19 bases between. This chain's CDR3 is CASSQVVQGRLGTEAFF. The CDR3 DNA reads as TGCGCCAGCAGCCAAGTTGTGCAGGGGAGGTTGGGCACTGAAGCTTTCTTT.

The chain has TRBV7-2 and TRBJ2-2; 10 bases agree with TRBD1. In germline, CDR1 is SGHTA, CDR2 FQGNSA. CDR3 length: 15 residues. Trimming cost V 4 bases and J 5 bases; bases outside gene matches: 4. The DNA for the CDR3 is TGTGCCAGCAGCTCGACAGGGGGCGGGACCGGGGAGCTGTTTTTT. Residues: CASSSTGGGTGELFF.

This clonotype was found a few times. The chain joins TRBV4-3 to TRBJ1-2; D perhaps matches TRBD1 (5 bases). CDR1 is LGHNA, CDR2 YSLEER, per germline. The CDR3 loop spans 15 amino acids. Between the trimmed V and J ends, which lost 0 bases and 6 bases, there was a span of 14 bases. CDR3 coding DNA: TGCGCCAGCAGCCAAGATCGTGGGGGTTTGGATGGCTACACCTTC. Translation: CASSQDRGGLDGYTF.

The V and J genes are TRBV7-2 and TRBJ2-4; the D gene could be TRBD1 or TRBD2 (6 bases each). This CDR3 is built from 15 residues. From germline, CDR1 is SGHTA and CDR2 FQGNSA. V lost 6 bases to trimming and J lost 7 bases, with 19 bases between them. DNA of the CDR3: TGTGCCAGCAGTCAAGTGGGGGGCCGTTCTAACATTCAGTACTTC. Encoded protein: CASSQVGGRSNIQYF. The whole variable domain, filled in from reference TRBV7-2 and TRBJ2-4, reads GAGVSQSPSNKVTEKGKDVELRCDPISGHTALYWYRQSLGQGLEFLIYFQGNSAPDKSGLPSDRFSAERTGGSVSTLTIQRTQQEDSAVYLCASSQVGGRSNIQYFGAGTRLSVL.

This clonotype was counted between two and nine times. The J gene is TRBJ2-2, the V gene TRBV6-5; possibly TRBD1 or TRBD2 for D (6 bases each). The CDR3 consists of 13 residues. The ends were cut back, 1 base at V and 9 bases at J, with 9 bases in the middle. CDR1 MNHEY and CDR2 SVGAGI come from the germline V gene. CDR3 residues: CASSYWGARELFF. DNA of the CDR3: TGTGCCAGCAGTTACTGGGGGGCCAGGGAGCTGTTTTTT.

The chain is built from TRBV7-6 and TRBJ1-2; 9 nucleotides line up with TRBD1. The trim removed 4 bases at V and 8 bases at J, leaving 5 bases unmatched. The CDR3 totals 13 residues. Germline loops: CDR1 SGHVS, CDR2 FNYEAQ. This chain's CDR3 is CASSSRQGDGYTF. The DNA for the CDR3 is TGTGCCAGCAGCTCGAGACAGGGGGACGGCTACACCTTC. The entire variable domain, with the rest obtained from reference TRBV7-6 and TRBJ1-2, is as follows: GAGVSQSPRYKVTKRGQDVALRCDPISGHVSLYWYRQALGQGPEFLTYFNYEAQQDKSGLPNDRFSAERPEGSISTLTIQRTEQRDSAMYRCASSSRQGDGYTFGSGTRLTVV.